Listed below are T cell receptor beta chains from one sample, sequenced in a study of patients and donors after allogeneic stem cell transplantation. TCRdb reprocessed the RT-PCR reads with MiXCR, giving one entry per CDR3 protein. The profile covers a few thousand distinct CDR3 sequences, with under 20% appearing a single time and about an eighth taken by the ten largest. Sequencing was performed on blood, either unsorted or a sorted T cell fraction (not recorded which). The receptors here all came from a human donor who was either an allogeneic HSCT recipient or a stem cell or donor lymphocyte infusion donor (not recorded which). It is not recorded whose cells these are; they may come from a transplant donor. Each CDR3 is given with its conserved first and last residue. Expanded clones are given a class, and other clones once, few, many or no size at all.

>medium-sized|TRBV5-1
CASSPETVDYGYTF
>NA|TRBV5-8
CASSFPWGGELFF
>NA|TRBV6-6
CASSPFPGGGGDTQYF
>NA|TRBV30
CASGQGARWNTEAFF
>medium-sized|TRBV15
CATSRDRYRANRPYEQYF
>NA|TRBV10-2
CASREQGNYGYTF
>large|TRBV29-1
CSVVLAGSMDTQYF
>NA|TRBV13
CASRTTGGYEQYF
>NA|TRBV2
CASSYQGTPQETQYF
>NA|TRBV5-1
CASSLVAQISTDTQYF
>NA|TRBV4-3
CASSQDLQGASLWNEKLFF
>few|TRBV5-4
CASSAGGRSTDTQYF
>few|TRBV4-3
CASSQGLTSYEQYF
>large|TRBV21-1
CASSKDGGRYEQYF
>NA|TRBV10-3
CASVRDRGLGYGYTF
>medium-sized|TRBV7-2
CASSLERGLLALHF
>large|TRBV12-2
CASRRRLSPKAYEQYF
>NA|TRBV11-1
CASSPPGPEPNTEAFF
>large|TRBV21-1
CASSKAVNTEAFF
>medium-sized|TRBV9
CASSPRLMNTEAFF
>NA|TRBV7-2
CASSPAYEQYF
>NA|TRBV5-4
CASSPSRASSYEQYF
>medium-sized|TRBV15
CATSRDRGEEQYF
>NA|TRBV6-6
CASSHTQGEGYGYTF
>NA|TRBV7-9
CASSFRGREEQFF
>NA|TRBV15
CATGAGESTDTQYF
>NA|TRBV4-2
CASSQEGRNTAKNIQYF
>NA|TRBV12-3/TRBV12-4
CASSFPQRASGGHNEQFF
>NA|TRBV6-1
CASRPPGQGSEISYEQYF
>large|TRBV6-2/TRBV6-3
CASSGSGGTEAFF
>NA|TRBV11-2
CASSFPGNEQYF
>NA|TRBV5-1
CASSLGYEQYF
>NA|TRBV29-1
CSVALAGWADTQYF
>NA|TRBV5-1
CASRGDPMDTQYF
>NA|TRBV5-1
CASSWTGAFSSGANVLTF
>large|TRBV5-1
CASSLMVGETQYF
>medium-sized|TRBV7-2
CASSLLGPDTQYF
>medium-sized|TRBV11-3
CASSLHTDTQYF
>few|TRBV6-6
CASSYGAESSYEQYF
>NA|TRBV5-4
CASSLEAGRTGELFF
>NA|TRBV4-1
CASSQDLSRGGNTEAFF
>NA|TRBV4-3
CASRGTDQETQYF
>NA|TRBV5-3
CARSPGQGYNEQYF
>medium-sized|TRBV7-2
CASSLSVTPNYGYTF
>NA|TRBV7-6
CASSLVRGGTDTQYF
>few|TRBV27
CASSLGSRRGADTQYF
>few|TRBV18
CASSPGTGERYEQYF
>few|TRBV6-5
CASSLTGQGLTDTQYF
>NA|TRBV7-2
CASSLGAETQYF
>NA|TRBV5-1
CASSLTTYEQYF
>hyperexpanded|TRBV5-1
CASSLAAQGLNEAFF
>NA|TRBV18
CASSEGGLAFF
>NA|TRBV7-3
CASRANSGGTDTQYF